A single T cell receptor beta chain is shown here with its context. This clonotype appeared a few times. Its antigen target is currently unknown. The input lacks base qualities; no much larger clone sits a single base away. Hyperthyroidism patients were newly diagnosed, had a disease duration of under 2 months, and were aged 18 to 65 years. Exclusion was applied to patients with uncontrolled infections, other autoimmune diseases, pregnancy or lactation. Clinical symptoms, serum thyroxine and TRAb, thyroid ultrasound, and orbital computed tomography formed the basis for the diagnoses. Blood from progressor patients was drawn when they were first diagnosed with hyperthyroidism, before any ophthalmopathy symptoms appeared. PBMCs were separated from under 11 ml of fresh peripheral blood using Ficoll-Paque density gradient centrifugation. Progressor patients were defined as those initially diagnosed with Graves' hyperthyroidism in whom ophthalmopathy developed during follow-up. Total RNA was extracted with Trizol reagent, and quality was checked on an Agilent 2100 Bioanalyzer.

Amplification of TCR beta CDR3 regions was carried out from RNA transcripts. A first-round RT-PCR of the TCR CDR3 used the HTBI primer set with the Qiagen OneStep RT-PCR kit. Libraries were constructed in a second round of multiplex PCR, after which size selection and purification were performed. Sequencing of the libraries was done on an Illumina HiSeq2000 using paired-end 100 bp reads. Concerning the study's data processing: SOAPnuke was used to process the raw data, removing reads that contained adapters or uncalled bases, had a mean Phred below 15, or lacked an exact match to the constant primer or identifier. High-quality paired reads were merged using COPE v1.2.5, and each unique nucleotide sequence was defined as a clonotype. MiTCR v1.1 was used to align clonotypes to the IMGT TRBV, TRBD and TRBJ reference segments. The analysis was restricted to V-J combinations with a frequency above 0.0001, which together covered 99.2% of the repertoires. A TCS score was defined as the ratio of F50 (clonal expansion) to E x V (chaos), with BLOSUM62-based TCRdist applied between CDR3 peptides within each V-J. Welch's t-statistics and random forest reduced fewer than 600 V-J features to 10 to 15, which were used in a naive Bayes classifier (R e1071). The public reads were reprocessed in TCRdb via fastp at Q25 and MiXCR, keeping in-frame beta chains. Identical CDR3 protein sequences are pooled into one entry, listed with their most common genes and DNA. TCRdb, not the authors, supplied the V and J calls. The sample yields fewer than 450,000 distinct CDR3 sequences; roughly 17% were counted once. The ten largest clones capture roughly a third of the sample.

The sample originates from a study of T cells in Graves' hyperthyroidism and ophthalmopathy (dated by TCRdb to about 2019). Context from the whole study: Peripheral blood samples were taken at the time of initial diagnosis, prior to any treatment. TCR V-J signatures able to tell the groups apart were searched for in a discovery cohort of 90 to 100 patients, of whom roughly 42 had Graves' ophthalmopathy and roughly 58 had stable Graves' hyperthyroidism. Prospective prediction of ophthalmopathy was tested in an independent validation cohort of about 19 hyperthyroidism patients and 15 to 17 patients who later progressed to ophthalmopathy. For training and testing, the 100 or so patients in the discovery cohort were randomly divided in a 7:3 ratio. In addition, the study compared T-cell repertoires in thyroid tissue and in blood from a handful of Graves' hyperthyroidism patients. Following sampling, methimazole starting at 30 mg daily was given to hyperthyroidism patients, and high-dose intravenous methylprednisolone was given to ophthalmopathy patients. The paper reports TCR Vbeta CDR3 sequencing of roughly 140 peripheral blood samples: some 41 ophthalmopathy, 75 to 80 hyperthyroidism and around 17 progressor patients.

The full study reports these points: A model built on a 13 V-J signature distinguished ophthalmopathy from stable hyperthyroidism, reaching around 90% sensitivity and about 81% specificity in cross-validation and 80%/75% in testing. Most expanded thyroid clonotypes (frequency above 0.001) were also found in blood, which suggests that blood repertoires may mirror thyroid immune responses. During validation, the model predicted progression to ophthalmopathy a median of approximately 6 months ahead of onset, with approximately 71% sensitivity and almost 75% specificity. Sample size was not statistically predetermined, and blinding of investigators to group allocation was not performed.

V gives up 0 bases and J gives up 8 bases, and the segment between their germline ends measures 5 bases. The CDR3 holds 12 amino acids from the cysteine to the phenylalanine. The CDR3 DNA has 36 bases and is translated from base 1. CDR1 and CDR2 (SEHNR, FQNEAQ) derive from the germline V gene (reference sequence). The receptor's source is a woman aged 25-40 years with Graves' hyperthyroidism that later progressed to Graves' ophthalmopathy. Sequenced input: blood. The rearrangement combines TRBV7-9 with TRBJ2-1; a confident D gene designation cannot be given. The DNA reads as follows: TGTGCCAGCAGCTTAGCGGCCCATGAGCAGTTCTTC. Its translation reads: CASSLAAHEQFF. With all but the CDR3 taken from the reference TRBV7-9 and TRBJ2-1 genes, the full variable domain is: DTGVSQNPRHKITKRGQNVTFRCDPISEHNRLYWYRQTLGQGPEFLTYFQNEAQLEKSRLLSDRFSAERPKGSFSTLEIQRTEQGDSAMYLCASSLAAHEQFFGPGTRLTVL.